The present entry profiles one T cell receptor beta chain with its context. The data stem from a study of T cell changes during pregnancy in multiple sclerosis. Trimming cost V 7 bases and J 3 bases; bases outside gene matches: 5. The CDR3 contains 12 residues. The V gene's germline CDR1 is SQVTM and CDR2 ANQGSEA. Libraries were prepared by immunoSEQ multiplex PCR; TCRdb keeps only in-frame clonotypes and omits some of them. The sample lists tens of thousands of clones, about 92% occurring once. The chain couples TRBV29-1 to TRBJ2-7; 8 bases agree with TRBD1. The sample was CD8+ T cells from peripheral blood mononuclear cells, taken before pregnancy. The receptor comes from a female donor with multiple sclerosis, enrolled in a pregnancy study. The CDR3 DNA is TGCAGCGGGGGGACAGGAAGCTACGAGCAGTACTTC. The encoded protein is CSGGTGSYEQYF.